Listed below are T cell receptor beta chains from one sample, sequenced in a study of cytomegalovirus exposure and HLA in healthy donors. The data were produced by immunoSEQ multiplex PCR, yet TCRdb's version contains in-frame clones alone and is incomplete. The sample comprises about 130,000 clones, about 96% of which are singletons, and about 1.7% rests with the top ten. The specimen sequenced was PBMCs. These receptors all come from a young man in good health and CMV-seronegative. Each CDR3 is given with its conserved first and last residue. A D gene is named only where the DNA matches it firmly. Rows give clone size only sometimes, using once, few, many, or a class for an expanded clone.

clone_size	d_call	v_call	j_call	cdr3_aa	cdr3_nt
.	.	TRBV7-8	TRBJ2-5	CASSRNPGQETQYF	TGTGCCAGCAGCAGGAATCCGGGTCAAGAGACCCAGTACTTC
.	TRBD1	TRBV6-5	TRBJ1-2	CASTPLDRGHGYTF	TGTGCCAGCACCCCATTGGACAGGGGGCATGGCTACACCTTC
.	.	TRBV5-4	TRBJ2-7	CASSPTGTSYEQYF	TGTGCCAGCAGCCCCACCGGGACATCCTACGAGCAGTACTTC
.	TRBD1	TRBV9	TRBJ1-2	CASGGGGYTF	TGTGCCAGCGGAGGGGGCGGCTACACCTTC
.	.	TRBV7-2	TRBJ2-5	CASSLGGVETQYF	TGTGCCAGCAGCTTAGGGGGAGTAGAGACCCAGTACTTC
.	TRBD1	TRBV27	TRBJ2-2	CASTRDRDGGELFF	TGTGCCAGCACCAGGGACAGGGACGGCGGGGAGCTGTTTTTT
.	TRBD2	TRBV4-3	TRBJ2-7	CASSQDRGGAYEQYF	TGCGCCAGCAGCCAAGATCGCGGGGGGGCCTACGAGCAGTACTTC
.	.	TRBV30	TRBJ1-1	CAWSVLSSTEAFF	TGTGCCTGGAGTGTCCTGAGTTCCACTGAAGCTTTCTTT
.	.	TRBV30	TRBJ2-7	CAWSGNSGPYEQYF	TGTGCCTGGAGTGGCAATAGCGGCCCCTACGAGCAGTACTTC
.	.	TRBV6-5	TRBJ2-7	CASRSGISYEQYF	TGTGCCAGCAGGTCGGGGATCTCCTACGAGCAGTACTTC
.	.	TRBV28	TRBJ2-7	CASSLPDIYEQYF	TGTGCCAGCAGTCTGCCAGACATCTACGAGCAGTACTTC
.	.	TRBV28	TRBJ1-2	CASSLTDGGRRGYTF	TGTGCCAGCAGCCTTACGGACGGGGGGCGCCGAGGCTACACCTTC
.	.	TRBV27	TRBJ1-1	CASSFTGGANTEAFF	TGTGCCAGCAGTTTTACCGGGGGGGCGAACACTGAAGCTTTCTTT
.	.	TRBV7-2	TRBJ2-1	CASSLVGARYNEQFF	TGTGCCAGCAGCTTAGTGGGGGCTAGGTACAATGAGCAGTTCTTC
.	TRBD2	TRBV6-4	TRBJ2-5	CASSAVAGVQETQYF	TGTGCCAGCTCCGCGGTCGCGGGAGTCCAAGAGACCCAGTACTTC
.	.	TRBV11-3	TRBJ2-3	CASMRRGSTDTQYF	TGTGCCAGCATGAGGCGGGGTAGCACAGATACGCAGTATTTT
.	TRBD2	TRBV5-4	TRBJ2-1	CASSTGLAGVPPYNEQFF	TGTGCCAGCAGCACGGGACTAGCGGGAGTCCCCCCATACAATGAGCAGTTCTTC
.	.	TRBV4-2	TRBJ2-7	CASSQGEVYEQYF	TGTGCCAGCAGCCAAGGAGAAGTTTACGAGCAGTACTTC
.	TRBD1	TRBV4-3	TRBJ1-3	CASSQDRAGGFGNTIYF	TGCGCCAGCAGCCAAGATCGCGCAGGGGGCTTTGGAAACACCATATATTTT
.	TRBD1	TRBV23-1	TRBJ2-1	CASSQCPTGDSYNEQFF	TGCGCCAGCAGTCAATGCCCGACAGGGGACTCCTACAATGAGCAGTTCTTC
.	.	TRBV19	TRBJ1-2	CASNLLRGFGYTF	TGTGCCAGTAATCTGCTCCGAGGATTCGGCTACACCTTC
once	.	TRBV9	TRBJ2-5	CASSGGPSQETQYF	TGTGCCAGCAGCGGGGGGCCCAGCCAAGAGACCCAGTACTTC
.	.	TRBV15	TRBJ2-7	CATSRVGTAYEQYF	TGTGCCACCAGCAGAGTGGGGACTGCCTACGAGCAGTACTTC
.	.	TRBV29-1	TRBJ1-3	CSVGSGLADGGTIYF	TGCAGCGTTGGATCGGGCCTAGCTGATGGCGGCACCATATATTTT
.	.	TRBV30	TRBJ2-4	CAWSVPQARDIQYF	TGTGCCTGGAGTGTACCCCAGGCCCGAGACATTCAGTACTTC
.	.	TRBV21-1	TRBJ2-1	CASSNRNRGTYNEQFF	TGTGCCAGCAGCAACCGAAACAGGGGAACCTACAATGAGCAGTTCTTC
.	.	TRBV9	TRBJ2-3	CASSGSGGMVGDTQYF	TGTGCCAGCAGCGGTTCAGGCGGGATGGTTGGGGATACGCAGTATTTT
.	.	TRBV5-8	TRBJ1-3	CASSLESRLTGEISGNTIYF	TGTGCCAGCAGCTTGGAATCGCGTCTGACAGGAGAAATCTCTGGAAACACCATATATTTT
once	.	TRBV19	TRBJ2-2	CASSPYTGELFF	TGTGCCAGTAGTCCATACACCGGGGAGCTGTTTTTT
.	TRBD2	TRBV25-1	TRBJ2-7	CASSDSGTSGKGSYEQYF	TGTGCCAGCAGTGATTCGGGGACTAGCGGGAAGGGCTCCTACGAGCAGTACTTC
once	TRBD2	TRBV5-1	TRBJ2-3	CASSLSAGEVDTQYF	TGCGCCAGCAGCTTGTCCGCGGGAGAGGTAGATACGCAGTATTTT
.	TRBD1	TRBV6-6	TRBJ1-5	CASRFTGDTQPQHF	TGTGCCAGCAGGTTTACAGGGGATACCCAGCCCCAGCATTTT
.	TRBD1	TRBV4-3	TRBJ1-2	CASSQDLWTGDYGYTF	TGCGCCAGCAGCCAAGATTTATGGACAGGGGACTATGGCTACACCTTC
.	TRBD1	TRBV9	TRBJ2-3	CASSVEGARADTQYF	TGTGCCAGCAGCGTAGAGGGGGCAAGGGCAGATACGCAGTATTTT
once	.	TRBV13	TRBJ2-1	CASSLPGWNEQFF	TGTGCCAGCAGCCTCCCGGGGTGGAATGAGCAGTTCTTC
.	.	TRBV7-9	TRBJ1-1	CASSPMFTGTMNTEAFF	TGTGCCAGCAGCCCCATGTTTACCGGGACAATGAACACTGAAGCTTTCTTT
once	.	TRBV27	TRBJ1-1	CASSLYSNTEAFF	TGTGCCAGCAGTTTATACAGTAACACTGAAGCTTTCTTT
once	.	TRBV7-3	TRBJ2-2	CASSLRAGANTGELFF	TGTGCCAGCAGCTTAAGAGCAGGGGCGAACACCGGGGAGCTGTTTTTT
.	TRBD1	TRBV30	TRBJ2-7	CAWSVADRGPYEQYF	TGTGCCTGGAGTGTTGCCGACAGGGGGCCGTACGAGCAGTACTTC
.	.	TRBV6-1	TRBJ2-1	CASSEMGGPIQFF	TGTGCCAGCAGTGAGATGGGGGGGCCCATTCAGTTCTTC
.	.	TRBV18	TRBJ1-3	CASSDSDSGNTIYF	TGTGCCAGCTCCGACAGCGACTCTGGAAACACCATATATTTT
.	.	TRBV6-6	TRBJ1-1	CASSYGGTADMKAFF	TGTGCCAGCAGTTACGGCGGGACGGCCGATATGAAGGCTTTCTTT
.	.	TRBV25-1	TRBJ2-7	CASSSGVQAYEQYF	TGTGCCAGCAGTTCGGGAGTTCAAGCCTACGAGCAGTACTTC
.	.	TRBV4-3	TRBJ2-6	CASSRGTTSSGANVLTF	TGCGCCAGCAGCCGTGGGACAACCAGCTCTGGGGCCAACGTCCTGACTTTC
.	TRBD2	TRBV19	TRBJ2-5	CASSITGGAETQYF	TGTGCCAGTAGTATAACCGGGGGGGCAGAGACCCAGTACTTC
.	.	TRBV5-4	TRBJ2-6	CASSPAGGANVLTF	TGTGCCAGCAGCCCAGCGGGTGGGGCCAACGTCCTGACTTTC
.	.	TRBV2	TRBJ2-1	CASSENSVNNEQFF	TGTGCCAGCAGTGAAAATAGCGTCAACAATGAGCAGTTCTTC
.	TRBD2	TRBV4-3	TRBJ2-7	CASSLGGGRGSYEQYF	TGCGCCAGCAGCCTCGGGGGAGGGCGGGGGTCCTACGAGCAGTACTTC
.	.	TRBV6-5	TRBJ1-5	CASSPRAAQPQHF	TGTGCCAGCAGCCCGAGGGCTGCTCAGCCCCAGCATTTT
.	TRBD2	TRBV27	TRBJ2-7	CASSLALGGDYSYEQYF	TGTGCCAGCAGTTTAGCACTTGGGGGGGACTATTCCTACGAGCAGTACTTC
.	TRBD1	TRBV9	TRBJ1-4	CASSTGTGGTNEKLFF	TGTGCCAGCAGCACCGGGACAGGGGGTACTAATGAAAAACTGTTTTTT
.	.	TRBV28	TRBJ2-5	CASSSLTGQETQYF	TGTGCCAGCAGTTCCCTGACAGGCCAAGAGACCCAGTACTTC